The sequence of this TCR beta chain was determined in a study of T cell responses to AZD1222 COVID-19 vaccine. Overall study findings and caveats: At study baseline, merely several AZD1222 recipients were seropositive. Possibly, clonal diversity was underestimated; donors were largely white British and included more females. The CD4 TCRs associated with vaccination extended across spike and predominated at 160-218 and 743-854. Repertoires were collected only later (after the peak T cell response had occurred).

V was trimmed by 8 bases and J by 1 base, leaving 21 bases between them. Germline CDR1 SGDLS, CDR2 YYNGEE. The CDR3 is made up of 16 amino acids. The count of this clone is one. What it binds is not known. Sequencing used immunoSEQ multiplex PCR; TCRdb keeps in-frame clones, though not all of them. The sample records approximately 99,000 clones, approximately 90% being singletons. This TCR came from an adult in good health. Specimen: peripheral blood, collected on day 0 of AZD1222 vaccination. The chain couples TRBV9 to TRBJ1-1; tentative D call: TRBD1 (6 bases). The CDR3 sequence is CASSPGHRWGNTEAFF. The CDR3 DNA reads TGTGCCAGTAGTCCGGGACACCGGTGGGGGAACACTGAAGCTTTCTTT.